The present T cell receptor beta chain was sequenced within a study of blood T cell repertoires in COVID-19. Across the whole study: Spain, Italy and the United States supplied samples that represented acute and convalescent COVID-19. In each case, the material was cDNA or gDNA derived from T cells, B-cell-depleted T cells, or PBMCs.

The CDR3 sequence is 15 residues long. In germline, CDR1 is SGHTA, CDR2 FQGNSA. Trimming removed 3 bases from V and 3 bases from J, with 12 bases in between. In the authors' workflow: How many nucleated cells were present was estimated from reference gene primer amplification. Sequencing was performed with immunoSEQ multiplex PCR; in TCRdb, only in-frame clones are kept and a portion is missing. The V and J calls and clone size are taken from that table; D and trimming were inferred from the DNA. Of approximately 74,000 clones listed, 80% to 90% are singletons. The TCR comes from a woman of 80 years or more with active or convalescent COVID-19. This chain joins TRBV7-2 and TRBJ2-1; D may be TRBD2 (6 bases). The sequenced sample was peripheral blood. CDR3: CASSLGGVSYNEQFF. In DNA, the CDR3 is TGTGCCAGCAGCTTGGGCGGGGTCAGCTACAATGAGCAGTTCTTC.